Listed here is a single TCR beta chain. The antigen is not known. One base separates it from a far larger clone, so it is likely a read error. The data originate from a study of shared clonotypes between healthy human individuals. Study conclusions and caveats: Generation probabilities were higher for clonotypes shared across all four sorted-subset donors than for unshared ones.

The germline V gene has CDR1 ENHRY and CDR2 SYGVKD. The CDR3 consists of 13 residues. Deep-level running was used for the assay. Sorted-subset replicate PCR reactions contained roughly 190 ng DNA, corresponding to about 30,000 T cell genomes. Using immunoSEQ multiplex PCR, the repertoire was profiled, and TCRdb retains in-frame clones only, with some absent. The data contain about 680,000 clones, 72% of them singletons. The sample consisted of memory CD4+ T cells sorted from blood. The subset denotes: CD45RA-negative fraction. This sequence was found in a woman aged 25 to 39 in good health. V is TRBV10-3 and J is TRBJ1-2, with D unresolved. The CDR3 DNA is TGTGCCAGCAGTTCCAAGGTCCCCGTGGGCTACACCTTC. This translates into CASSSKVPVGYTF.